The TCR beta chain described here comes from a study of STAT5B mutations in CD4+ large granular lymphocyte leukemia. Findings of the study overall: 8/27 top patient clones versus 2/35 control clones were TRBV06-family.

Germline assignment: CDR1 MRHNA and CDR2 SNTAGT. This CDR3 has 13 residues. With respect to this clone: The antigen is unknown. An end of the junction does not agree with germline; a read error may underlie this.

Authors' data handling: The detection floor for productive clonotype frequency was 2.59 x 10-5. Using immunoSEQ multiplex PCR, the repertoire was profiled, and TCRdb retains in-frame clones only, with some absent. That table gives V, J and clone size, and the DNA gave D and trimming. The repertoire has tens of thousands of clones, approximately 85% of them found once; the top ten carry less than 1.5%. The genes are TRBV6-4 and TRBJ2-7, with D tentatively TRBD1 or TRBD2 (6 bases each). Sequencing was done on a sample of CD4+ T cells from blood buffy coats. This clonotype was obtained from a human donor in good health. The CDR3 bases are TGTGCCGGCAGTCGACAGGAGGGCTACGAGCAGTACTTC. As protein: CAGSRQEGYEQYF.